Listed below are T cell receptor beta chains from one sample, sequenced in a study of preoperative IRX-2 immunotherapy in early breast cancer. Measured with immunoSEQ multiplex PCR; TCRdb has only the in-frame clones, and not every one. The repertoire has about 19,000 clones, 70% to 90% of them found once; the top ten carry about 1.2%. The specimen comprised lymph node tissue, sampled after IRX-2 immunotherapy. The receptors derive from a human donor with breast cancer. Both conserved end residues are part of each CDR3. Fields, in order: clone size, D gene, J gene, V gene, CDR3 DNA, CDR3 protein. A D gene is named only where the DNA matches it firmly. Not all rows give a size; the values are once, few, many and, for expanded clones, a class.

clone_size: NA
d_call: NA
j_call: TRBJ2-1
v_call: TRBV28
cdr3_nt: TGTGCCAGCAGTTCCCTAACAGGACACTCCTACAATGAGCAGTTCTTC
cdr3_aa: CASSSLTGHSYNEQFF

clone_size: NA
d_call: NA
j_call: TRBJ2-7
v_call: TRBV1
cdr3_nt: TGCGCCAGCAGCCAAGATGGAACGGGGGGAGTCATGTACGAGCAGTACTTC
cdr3_aa: CASSQDGTGGVMYEQYF

clone_size: NA
d_call: TRBD1
j_call: TRBJ1-3
v_call: TRBV23-1
cdr3_nt: TGCGCCAGCAGCAAAAACACCGGGACAGCTGGAAACACCATATATTTT
cdr3_aa: CASSKNTGTAGNTIYF

clone_size: NA
d_call: NA
j_call: TRBJ1-1
v_call: TRBV6-8
cdr3_nt: TGTGCCAGCAGACCGCCGGGACGTAGAGTTGAAGCTTTCTTT
cdr3_aa: CASRPPGRRVEAFF

clone_size: NA
d_call: TRBD1
j_call: TRBJ2-1
v_call: TRBV19
cdr3_nt: TGTGCCAGTAGTGAAACAGGGGGGAATGAGCAGTTCTTC
cdr3_aa: CASSETGGNEQFF

clone_size: NA
d_call: NA
j_call: TRBJ1-5
v_call: TRBV14
cdr3_nt: TGTGCCAGCAGCCAAGCCGGGCCCTTGAAGAGGGGCAGCAATCAGCCCCAGCATTTT
cdr3_aa: CASSQAGPLKRGSNQPQHF

clone_size: NA
d_call: NA
j_call: TRBJ2-5
v_call: TRBV7-4
cdr3_nt: TGTGCCAGCAGCTTCCGTTTCCAAGAGACCCAGTACTTC
cdr3_aa: CASSFRFQETQYF

clone_size: NA
d_call: NA
j_call: TRBJ1-3
v_call: TRBV15
cdr3_nt: TGTGCCACCAGCAGAGATCTCCTCAACTCTGGAAACACCATATATTTT
cdr3_aa: CATSRDLLNSGNTIYF

clone_size: NA
d_call: TRBD1
j_call: TRBJ1-5
v_call: TRBV28
cdr3_nt: TGTGCCAGCAGTTTAATTTTGGGACAGGGGATTAACAATCAGCCCCAGCATTTT
cdr3_aa: CASSLILGQGINNQPQHF

clone_size: NA
d_call: NA
j_call: TRBJ1-3
v_call: TRBV6-8
cdr3_nt: TGTGCCATCAGGACAGCCGCAACTGGAAACACCATATATTTT
cdr3_aa: CAIRTAATGNTIYF

clone_size: NA
d_call: TRBD1
j_call: TRBJ1-1
v_call: TRBV18
cdr3_nt: TGTGCCAGCTCACCACCGGGGACAGGGGGCGCCTGGGGCACTGAAGCTTTCTTT
cdr3_aa: CASSPPGTGGAWGTEAFF

clone_size: NA
d_call: NA
j_call: TRBJ1-2
v_call: TRBV28
cdr3_nt: TGTGCCAGCAGTACTACAGGGCTTAACTATGGCTACACCTTC
cdr3_aa: CASSTTGLNYGYTF

clone_size: NA
d_call: NA
j_call: TRBJ2-2
v_call: TRBV15
cdr3_nt: TGTGCCACCCGTGTAGGGGTGAACACCGGGGAGCTGTTTTTT
cdr3_aa: CATRVGVNTGELFF

clone_size: once
d_call: TRBD1
j_call: TRBJ1-2
v_call: TRBV6-8
cdr3_nt: TGTGCCAGCAGAGGGACAGGTCCAAGTTTGGTTGGCTACACCTTC
cdr3_aa: CASRGTGPSLVGYTF

clone_size: NA
d_call: TRBD1
j_call: TRBJ2-7
v_call: TRBV30
cdr3_nt: TGTGCCTGGGGACAGGGTCCCTACGAGCAGTACTTC
cdr3_aa: CAWGQGPYEQYF

clone_size: NA
d_call: TRBD1
j_call: TRBJ1-4
v_call: TRBV5-1
cdr3_nt: TGCGCCAGCAGCTCACAGGGGGCGCTGGCTAATGAAAAACTGTTTTTT
cdr3_aa: CASSSQGALANEKLFF

clone_size: NA
d_call: TRBD2
j_call: TRBJ2-1
v_call: TRBV14
cdr3_nt: TGTGCCAGCAGCCAGGCAGCGGGGGCAAACAATGAGCAGTTCTTC
cdr3_aa: CASSQAAGANNEQFF

clone_size: NA
d_call: NA
j_call: TRBJ2-7
v_call: TRBV12-5
cdr3_nt: TGTGCTAGTGGTTTGGTAGTATTCGAGCAGTACTTC
cdr3_aa: CASGLVVFEQYF

clone_size: once
d_call: NA
j_call: TRBJ1-5
v_call: TRBV18
cdr3_nt: TGTGCCAGCTCACCGGGGGGGGATCAGCCCCAGCATTTT
cdr3_aa: CASSPGGDQPQHF

clone_size: NA
d_call: TRBD1
j_call: TRBJ2-2
v_call: TRBV6-8
cdr3_nt: TGTGCCAGCAGAATCACAGGGGGGAGTACCGGGGAGCTGTTTTTT
cdr3_aa: CASRITGGSTGELFF

clone_size: once
d_call: TRBD2
j_call: TRBJ2-2
v_call: TRBV28
cdr3_nt: TGTGCCAGCAGTTTAGTCCTAGCGGATACCCTTAACACCGGGGAGCTGTTTTTT
cdr3_aa: CASSLVLADTLNTGELFF

clone_size: NA
d_call: TRBD1
j_call: TRBJ1-1
v_call: TRBV28
cdr3_nt: TGTGCCAGCAAAGGACAGGGGGACACTGAAGCTTTCTTT
cdr3_aa: CASKGQGDTEAFF

clone_size: once
d_call: NA
j_call: TRBJ1-2
v_call: TRBV19
cdr3_nt: TGTGCCAGTAGTATGGGGTCCGGCTATGGCTACACCTTC
cdr3_aa: CASSMGSGYGYTF

clone_size: NA
d_call: TRBD1
j_call: TRBJ2-2
v_call: TRBV6-8
cdr3_nt: TGTGCCAGCATTACTGGACAGGGGTGGACCGGGGAGCTGTTTTTT
cdr3_aa: CASITGQGWTGELFF

clone_size: NA
d_call: NA
j_call: TRBJ1-5
v_call: TRBV15
cdr3_nt: TGTGCCACCAGCACCACTGGAGACGTCTATAGCAATCAGCCCCAGCATTTT
cdr3_aa: CATSTTGDVYSNQPQHF

clone_size: once
d_call: NA
j_call: TRBJ2-7
v_call: TRBV5-1
cdr3_nt: TGCGCCAGCAGCTTCTCAGGGTTTGGCAACGAGCAGTACTTC
cdr3_aa: CASSFSGFGNEQYF

clone_size: NA
d_call: NA
j_call: TRBJ1-1
v_call: TRBV6-8
cdr3_nt: TGTGCCAGCAGCCAAACACGACAGCGCACTGAAGCTTTCTTT
cdr3_aa: CASSQTRQRTEAFF

clone_size: NA
d_call: TRBD2
j_call: TRBJ2-1
v_call: TRBV11-3
cdr3_nt: TGTGCCAGCAGCTTCCCCCGGACTAGCGGATACAATGAGCAGTTCTTC
cdr3_aa: CASSFPRTSGYNEQFF

clone_size: NA
d_call: NA
j_call: TRBJ1-3
v_call: TRBV7-8
cdr3_nt: TGTGCCAGCAGCGGGAAGGGGGACTCTGGAAACACCATATATTTT
cdr3_aa: CASSGKGDSGNTIYF

clone_size: NA
d_call: TRBD1
j_call: TRBJ1-1
v_call: TRBV19
cdr3_nt: TGTGCCAGTAGTAGCGGACAGGGCACTGAAGCTTTCTTT
cdr3_aa: CASSSGQGTEAFF

clone_size: NA
d_call: TRBD1
j_call: TRBJ1-5
v_call: TRBV18
cdr3_nt: TGTGCCAGCTCACCCGATGGGACAGGGGTAGGACAGCCCCAGCATTTT
cdr3_aa: CASSPDGTGVGQPQHF

clone_size: NA
d_call: TRBD1
j_call: TRBJ2-7
v_call: TRBV28
cdr3_nt: TGTGCCAGCAGCTCCGGACAGGGGGCCCACGAGCAGTACTTC
cdr3_aa: CASSSGQGAHEQYF

clone_size: once
d_call: TRBD1
j_call: TRBJ1-6
v_call: TRBV7-6
cdr3_nt: TGTGCCAGCAGCTTGGTACTCGGGGACAGGAATTCACCCCTCCACTTT
cdr3_aa: CASSLVLGDRNSPLHF

clone_size: NA
d_call: TRBD1
j_call: TRBJ1-4
v_call: TRBV18
cdr3_nt: TGTGCCAGCTCACCTGGGGACAGTGAAAAACTGTTTTTT
cdr3_aa: CASSPGDSEKLFF

clone_size: NA
d_call: NA
j_call: TRBJ2-7
v_call: TRBV28
cdr3_nt: TGTGCCAGCAGTTTAGTGGCGGGAAGTCCCTTCTACGAGCAGTACTTC
cdr3_aa: CASSLVAGSPFYEQYF

clone_size: NA
d_call: NA
j_call: TRBJ1-3
v_call: TRBV18
cdr3_nt: TGTGCCAGCTCACAAAGGACCTCCTCTGGAAACACCATATATTTT
cdr3_aa: CASSQRTSSGNTIYF

clone_size: NA
d_call: NA
j_call: TRBJ1-4
v_call: TRBV10-1
cdr3_nt: TGCGCCAGCAGTGAGTCGGGACGGACTAATGAAAAACTGTTTTTT
cdr3_aa: CASSESGRTNEKLFF

clone_size: NA
d_call: TRBD1
j_call: TRBJ1-2
v_call: TRBV6-8
cdr3_nt: TGTGCCAGCAGCCCTGACAGGGTTGGCTACACCTTC
cdr3_aa: CASSPDRVGYTF

clone_size: NA
d_call: TRBD1
j_call: TRBJ1-4
v_call: TRBV6-8
cdr3_nt: TGTGCCAGCAGGGTTTACGGGACAGCTGAAAAACTGTTTTTT
cdr3_aa: CASRVYGTAEKLFF

clone_size: NA
d_call: NA
j_call: TRBJ2-7
v_call: TRBV10-2
cdr3_nt: TGCGCCAGCAGTGAAACGGGGAATTCCTACGAGCAGTACTTC
cdr3_aa: CASSETGNSYEQYF

clone_size: NA
d_call: NA
j_call: TRBJ1-5
v_call: TRBV19
cdr3_nt: TGTGCCAGTAGTCCCGATCCTTATCAGCCCCAGCATTTT
cdr3_aa: CASSPDPYQPQHF